The 17 T cell receptor beta chains reported below all come from one sample, sequenced in a study of blood T cells in healthy people across ages (dated by TCRdb to the mid-2010s). Library preparation was by 5' RACE. This sample was sequenced with an Illumina HiSeq 2500. A second PCR of about 6 to 11 cycles was performed with a sample-barcoded 5' primer and a J-beta primer mix. Using fastp at Q25 and MiXCR, TCRdb reprocessed the public reads and kept productive beta chains. For every CDR3 protein sequence, its rows merge into one entry that carries the most common genes and DNA. This sample comprises 750,000 or so distinct CDR3 sequences, around 25% of them detected only once. In total, the top ten clones hold more than 8.5% of the sample. These data were also filed under a second study, of T cells of mothers and their children.

The sample taken for sequencing was blood. The receptors shown here come from a boy under 18 in good health.

The rearrangement joins TRBV6-1 to TRBJ1-2, with 8 bases that match TRBD1. CDR1 MNHNS and CDR2 SASEGT come from the germline V gene. J was trimmed by 7 bases and V by 6 bases; bases with no gene match: 7. CDR3 size: 13 residues. The CDR3 region is CASRTTGEIGYTF. CDR3 nucleotides: TGTGCCAGCAGGACGACAGGGGAGATTGGCTACACCTTC.

The chain recombines TRBV5-1 with TRBJ1-4; 8 nucleotides agree with TRBD1. The CDR3 is 14 residues long. The trim removed 2 bases at V and 6 bases at J, leaving 3 bases unmatched. Per the germline V gene, CDR1 is SGHRS and CDR2 is YFSETQ. The chain's CDR3 is CASSFGTGYEKLFF. In DNA, the CDR3 is TGCGCCAGCAGCTTTGGGACAGGATATGAAAAACTGTTTTTT.

This chain uses TRBV9 with TRBJ2-3; 9 bases fit TRBD2. The V gene end was trimmed by 5 bases and the J gene end by 0 bases; junction bases not matched to a gene: 4. Germline loops: CDR1 SGDLS, CDR2 YYNGEE. The CDR3 has 15 residues. In nucleotides, the CDR3 is TGTGCCAGCAGGGGGGGACTAGCCAGCACAGATACGCAGTATTTT. The encoded protein is CASRGGLASTDTQYF.

This clonotype was detected a few times. The gene calls are TRBV27 and TRBJ1-5; 7 bases fit TRBD1. The CDR3 has 14 residues. Germline assignment: CDR1 MNHEY and CDR2 SMNVEV (reference sequence). V shed 2 bases and J 5 bases; nucleotides not matched to a gene: 3. CDR3 sequence (DNA): TGTGCCAGCAGTTTAACGGGACAGTATCAGCCCCAGCATTTT. Translating it yields CASSLTGQYQPQHF.

This clonotype was seen more than once but under ten times. The CDR3 nucleotides are TGTGCCAGCAGCTCCCAGGGGGCGGAGGGCTACACCTTC. This codes for CASSSQGAEGYTF. V and J are TRBV7-9 and TRBJ1-2, with 8 nucleotides matching TRBD1. Trimming took 4 bases from V and 8 from J; bases not matched to a gene: 6. This CDR3 comprises 13 residues. Germline V lookup: CDR1 SEHNR, CDR2 FQNEAQ (reference sequence). The entire variable domain, with the rest obtained from reference TRBV7-9 and TRBJ1-2, is as follows: DTGVSQNPRHKITKRGQNVTFRCDPISEHNRLYWYRQTLGQGPEFLTYFQNEAQLEKSRLLSDRFSAERPKGSFSTLEIQRTEQGDSAMYLCASSSQGAEGYTFGSGTRLTVV.

This sequence joins TRBV7-9 and TRBJ2-1, with D hard to call. TRBJ2-7 explains the end of the DNA better; the J call may be wrong. Germline CDR1 reads SEHNR; CDR2 reads FQNEAQ (reference sequence). The CDR3 runs 13 residues. The CDR3 reads CASSLNTGYEQYF. CDR3 DNA: TGTGCCAGCAGCTTAAATACCGGCTACGAGCAGTACTTC.

V is TRBV18 and J is TRBJ1-1, with TRBD1 as a possible D gene (6 bases). Trimming removed 3 bases from V and 1 base from J, with 9 bases in between. The germline V gene has CDR1 KGHSH and CDR2 LQKENI. CDR3 length: 14 amino acids. CDR3 region: CASSPSGANTEAFF. In nucleotides, the CDR3 is TGTGCCAGCTCACCTTCGGGGGCGAACACTGAAGCTTTCTTT.

This chain uses TRBV28 with TRBJ2-5; 7 bases line up with TRBD1. The tail of the sequence fits TRBJ2-7 better, so the J call may be wrong. CDR3 length: 16 residues. The germline V gene has CDR1 MDHEN and CDR2 SYDVKM. CDR3: CASSPFDRDSTYEQYF. In nucleotides, the CDR3 is TGTGCCAGCAGCCCCTTCGACAGGGATTCAACCTACGAGCAGTACTTC.

This chain joins TRBV11-2 and TRBJ1-4, with D possibly being TRBD1 (5 bases). The CDR3 totals 14 residues. V was trimmed by 5 bases and J by 4 bases, leaving 11 bases between them. Germline lookup yields CDR1 SGHAT and CDR2 FQNNGV. The CDR3 reads CASSLGLRNEKLFF. The DNA for the CDR3 is TGTGCCAGCAGCCTGGGACTGCGTAATGAAAAACTGTTTTTT.

The chain carries TRBV11-2 and TRBJ1-4; 10 bases are a match to TRBD1. This CDR3 is built from 20 residues. From germline, CDR1 is SGHAT and CDR2 FQNNGV. V dropped 2 bases and J dropped 2; count of bases not matched to a gene: 14. For the CDR3, the DNA is TGTGCCAGCAGCTTATTTTATAGGACAGGGGGACCCCGGACTAATGAAAAACTGTTTTTT. This translates into CASSLFYRTGGPRTNEKLFF.

This clonotype has a handful of counts. The V gene is TRBV6-1, the J gene TRBJ2-5; D might be TRBD1 or TRBD2, each matching 5 bases. CDR3 size: 14 residues. Trimming stripped 7 bases from V and 9 bases from J, with 21 bases between. Germline lookup yields CDR1 MNHNS and CDR2 SASEGT. The CDR3: CASIVTGPRLAQYF. Here the CDR3 DNA reads TGTGCCAGCATTGTCACGGGGCCGCGCCTTGCCCAGTACTTC.

The chain recombines TRBV4-2 with TRBJ2-1; TRBD1 or TRBD2 may be the D gene (6 bases each). The CDR3 totals 18 residues. Germline lookup yields CDR1 LGHNA and CDR2 YNFKEQ. The germline V and J ends were trimmed by 1 base and 4 bases, with 20 bases remaining between them. The CDR3 DNA follows: TGTGCCAGCAGCCAAGGGCGGTCGGGGGCCTACCGATACAATGAGCAGTTCTTC. This sequence encodes CASSQGRSGAYRYNEQFF.

The chain recombines TRBV20-1 with TRBJ2-1, with no clear D. Looked up from germline, CDR1 is DFQATT and CDR2 is SNEGSKA (reference sequence). The CDR3 sequence is 13 residues long. The V end was cut by 6 bases, the J end by 9 bases, with 18 bases between. The CDR3 coding sequence is TGCAGTGCCCCCGAGGACCAAAGAGGTGAGCAGTTCTTC. This sequence encodes CSAPEDQRGEQFF.

This clonotype was counted only a few times. The V call is TRBV5-6, the J call TRBJ2-3, with 7 bases that match TRBD1. Germline-derived CDR1 and CDR2 are SGHDT and YYEEEE. The trim removed 0 bases at V and 5 bases at J, leaving 12 bases unmatched. The CDR3 is 17 amino acids. The CDR3 loop is CASSLAGTAQSKDTQYF. The CDR3 DNA is TGTGCCAGCAGCTTGGCCGGGACAGCACAATCTAAAGATACGCAGTATTTT.

V and J are TRBV7-2 and TRBJ1-2, with 9 bases fitting TRBD1. Germline CDR1 and CDR2: SGHTA and FQGNSA. The CDR3 totals 14 residues. Losses at the gene ends were 4 bases for V and 4 bases for J; bases not matched to a gene: 4. Written as DNA, the CDR3 is TGTGCCAGCAGCTGGGGACAGGGACTCTATGGCTACACCTTC. Residues: CASSWGQGLYGYTF.

The sample holds a few counts of this clonotype. V gene TRBV24-1 combines with J gene TRBJ1-5; TRBD1 is a possible D gene (5 bases). CDR3 size: 10 residues. Germline V lookup: CDR1 KGHDR, CDR2 SFDVKD. V was cut by 4 bases and J by 13 bases, with 7 bases left in between. Here the CDR3 reads CATSEGTQHF. The CDR3 DNA follows: TGTGCCACCAGTGAAGGGACTCAGCATTTT.

V is TRBV20-1 and J is TRBJ2-3; D might be TRBD1 or TRBD2, each matching 5 bases. The V and J ends lost 6 bases and 4 bases respectively, with 11 bases between them. This CDR3 contains 12 residues. Per germline, CDR1 DFQATT and CDR2 SNEGSKA (reference sequence). The CDR3 spells CSAPLGADTQYF. DNA of the CDR3: TGCAGTGCCCCTTTGGGGGCAGATACGCAGTATTTT.